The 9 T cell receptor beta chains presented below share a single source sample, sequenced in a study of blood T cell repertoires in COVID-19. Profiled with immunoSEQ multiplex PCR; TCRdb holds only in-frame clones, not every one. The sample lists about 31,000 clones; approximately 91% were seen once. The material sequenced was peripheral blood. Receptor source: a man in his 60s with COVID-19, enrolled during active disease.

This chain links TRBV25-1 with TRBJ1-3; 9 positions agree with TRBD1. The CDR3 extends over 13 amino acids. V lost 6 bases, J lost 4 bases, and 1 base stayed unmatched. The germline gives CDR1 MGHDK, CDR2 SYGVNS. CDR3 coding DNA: TGTGCCAGCAGCGGACAGGGGGGAAACACCATATATTTT. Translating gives CASSGQGGNTIYF.

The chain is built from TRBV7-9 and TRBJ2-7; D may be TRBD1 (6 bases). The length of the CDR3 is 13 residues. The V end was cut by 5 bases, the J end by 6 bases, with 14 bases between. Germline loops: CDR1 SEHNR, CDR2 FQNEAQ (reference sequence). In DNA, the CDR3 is TGTGCCAGCAGCCCCGATAGGGGGAGCGAGCAGTACTTC. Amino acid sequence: CASSPDRGSEQYF. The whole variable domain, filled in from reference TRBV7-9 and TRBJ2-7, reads DTGVSQNPRHKITKRGQNVTFRCDPISEHNRLYWYRQTLGQGPEFLTYFQNEAQLEKSRLLSDRFSAERPKGSFSTLEIQRTEQGDSAMYLCASSPDRGSEQYFGPGTRLTVT.

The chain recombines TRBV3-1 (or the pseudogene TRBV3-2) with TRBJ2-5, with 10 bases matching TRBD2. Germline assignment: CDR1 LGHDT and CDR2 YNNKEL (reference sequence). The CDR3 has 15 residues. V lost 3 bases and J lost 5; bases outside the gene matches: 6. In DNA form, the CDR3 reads TGTGCCAGCAGCCAGTCTAGCGGGAGCGGGGAGACCCAGTACTTC. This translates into CASSQSSGSGETQYF.

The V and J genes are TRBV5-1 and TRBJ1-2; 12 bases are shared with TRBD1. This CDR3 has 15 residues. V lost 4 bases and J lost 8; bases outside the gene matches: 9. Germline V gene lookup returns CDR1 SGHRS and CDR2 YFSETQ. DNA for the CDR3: TGCGCCAGCAGCCAAGGGACAGGGGGCGAAGGCGGCTACACCTTC. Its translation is CASSQGTGGEGGYTF.

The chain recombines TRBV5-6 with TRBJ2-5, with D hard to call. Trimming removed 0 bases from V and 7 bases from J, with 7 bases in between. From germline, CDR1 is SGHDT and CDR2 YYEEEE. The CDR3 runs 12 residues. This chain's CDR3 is CASSLDRRTQYF. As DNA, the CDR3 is TGTGCCAGCAGCTTGGACCGGAGGACCCAGTACTTC.

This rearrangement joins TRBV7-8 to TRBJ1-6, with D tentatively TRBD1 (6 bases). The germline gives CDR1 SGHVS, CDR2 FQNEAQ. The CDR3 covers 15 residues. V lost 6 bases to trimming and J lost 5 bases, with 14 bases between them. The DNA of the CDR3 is TGTGCCAGCAGTCGCCAACAGGGAGATAATTCACCCCTCCACTTT. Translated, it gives CASSRQQGDNSPLHF.

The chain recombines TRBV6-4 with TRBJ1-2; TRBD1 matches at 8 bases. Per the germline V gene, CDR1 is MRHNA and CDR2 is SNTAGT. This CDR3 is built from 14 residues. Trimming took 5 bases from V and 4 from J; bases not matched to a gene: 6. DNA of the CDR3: TGTGCCAGCAGTCGTACCGGGACAGGCTATGGCTACACCTTC. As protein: CASSRTGTGYGYTF.

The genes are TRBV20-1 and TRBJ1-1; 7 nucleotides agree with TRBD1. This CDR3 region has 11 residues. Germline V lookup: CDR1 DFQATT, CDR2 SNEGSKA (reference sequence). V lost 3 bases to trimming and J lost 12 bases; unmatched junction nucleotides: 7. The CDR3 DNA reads TGCAGTGCTAGGGGGACAGTTTGGCCTTTCTTT. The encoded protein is CSARGTVWPFF.

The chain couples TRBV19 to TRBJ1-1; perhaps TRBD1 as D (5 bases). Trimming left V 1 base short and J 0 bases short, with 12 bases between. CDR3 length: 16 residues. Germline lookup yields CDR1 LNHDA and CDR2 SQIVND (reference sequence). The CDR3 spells CASSIGDGRLNTEAFF. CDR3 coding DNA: TGTGCCAGTAGTATAGGGGACGGGAGACTGAACACTGAAGCTTTCTTT.